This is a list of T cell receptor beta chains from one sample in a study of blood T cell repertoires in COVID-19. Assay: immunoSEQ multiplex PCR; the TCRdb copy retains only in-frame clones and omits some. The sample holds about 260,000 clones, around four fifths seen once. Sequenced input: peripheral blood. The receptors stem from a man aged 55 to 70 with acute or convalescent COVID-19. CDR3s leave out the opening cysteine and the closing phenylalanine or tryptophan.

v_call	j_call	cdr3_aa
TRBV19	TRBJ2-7	ASSIAANEQY
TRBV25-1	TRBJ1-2	ASSDQAWGYT
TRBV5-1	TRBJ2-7	ASSTGQGFHEQY
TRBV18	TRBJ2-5	ASSPPSQETQY
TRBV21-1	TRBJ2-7	ASSARLTGVEYEQY
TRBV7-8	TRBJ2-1	ASSLGTGNEQF
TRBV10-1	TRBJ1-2	ASSESPARTGGVLFYGYT
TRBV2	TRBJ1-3	ATLPDRTISGNTIY
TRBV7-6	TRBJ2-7	ASSFDSVYSYEQY
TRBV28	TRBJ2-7	ASSLDRAPLAY
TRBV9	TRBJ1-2	ASSDMTGGYYGYT
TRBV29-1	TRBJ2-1	SVGAAGNEQF
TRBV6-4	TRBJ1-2	ASSPQGQGGKDGYT
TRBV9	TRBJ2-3	ASSVRQFRDTQY
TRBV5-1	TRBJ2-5	ASSSGLSEETQY
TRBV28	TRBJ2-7	ASTRPRTSSYEQY
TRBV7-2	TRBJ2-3	ASSLEARGTADTQY
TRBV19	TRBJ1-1	ASSASTGGNTEAF
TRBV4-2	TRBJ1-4	ASSQDITGANEKLF
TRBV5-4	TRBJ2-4	ASSPGQAKNIQY
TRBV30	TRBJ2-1	AWCRGQSYNEQF
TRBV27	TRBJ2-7	ASRPRRFHYEQY
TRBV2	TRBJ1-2	ASSWDSYGYT
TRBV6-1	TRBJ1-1	ASSEALTQGPNTEAF
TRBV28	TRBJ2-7	ASSTNPGLGEQY
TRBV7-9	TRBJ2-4	ASSSNTGAKNIQY
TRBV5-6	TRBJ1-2	ASSPDRVHYGYT
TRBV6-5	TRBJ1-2	ASSFGQGLNYGYT
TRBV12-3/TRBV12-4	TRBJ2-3	ASRDNTDTQY
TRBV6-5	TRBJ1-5	ASSTGQGRQPQH
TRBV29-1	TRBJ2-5	SAGRRQEETQY
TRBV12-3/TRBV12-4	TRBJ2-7	ASGAWGGNEQY
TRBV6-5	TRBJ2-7	ASTATVSYEQY
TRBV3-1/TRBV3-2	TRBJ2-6	ASSQPGQMHSGANVLT
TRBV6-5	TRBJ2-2	ASPGVGELF
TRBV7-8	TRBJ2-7	ASSLAPQGSREQY
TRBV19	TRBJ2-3	ASGTGLAGVTQY
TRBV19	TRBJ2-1	ASSIIHRNEQF
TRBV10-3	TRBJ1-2	AISESTGGDYGYT
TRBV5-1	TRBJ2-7	ASSTMTGAISYEQY
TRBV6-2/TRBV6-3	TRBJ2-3	ASSRQGHTQY
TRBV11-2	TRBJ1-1	ASSLVGGYTEAF
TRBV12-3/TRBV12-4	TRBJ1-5	ASSEQGIQPQH
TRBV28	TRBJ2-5	ASSFGGGTQETQY
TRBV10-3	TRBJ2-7	AISGDRGSHEQY
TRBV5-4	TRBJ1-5	ASSLSGVGNQPQH
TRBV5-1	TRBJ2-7	ASSLLGQGAREQY
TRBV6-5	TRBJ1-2	ASSFQGFNYGYT
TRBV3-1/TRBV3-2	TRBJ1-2	ASSQGQARTYGYT
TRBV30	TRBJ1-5	AWSSIRTGVTNQPQH
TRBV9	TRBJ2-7	ASSVSGSRSYEQY
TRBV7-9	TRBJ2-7	ASSLEGAGRAYEQY
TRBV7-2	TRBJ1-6	ASSLGGSGSPLH
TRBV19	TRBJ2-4	ASSILSYPDKNIQY
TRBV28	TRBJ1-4	ASSEGTEEEKLF
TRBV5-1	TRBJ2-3	ASSPGLAGVVDTQY
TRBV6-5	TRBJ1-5	ASSMTGAGNQPQH